The entry that follows covers one T cell receptor beta chain sequence. The sample comes from a study of T cells in Graves' hyperthyroidism and ophthalmopathy. The CDR3 sequence is 14 residues long. CDR1 SGHTS and CDR2 YDEGEE come from the germline V gene. V gave up 0 bases and J gave up 5 bases, with 11 bases separating them. Researchers took RNA transcripts and amplified the TCR beta CDR3 regions from them. TCR CDR3 regions were first amplified by RT-PCR with HTBI primers. TCRdb analysed the multiplex PCR reads with MiXCR anew, one entry per CDR3 protein. The table has about 300,000 distinct CDR3 sequences, roughly 18% seen once.

The J gene is TRBJ1-1, the V gene TRBV5-8; weak D call: TRBD1 (5 bases). What was sequenced was blood. This sequence was found in a man between 50 and 59 years old with Graves' ophthalmopathy. CDR3 nucleotide sequence: TGTGCCAGCAGCTTGGCCGGGGCCTTGACTGAAGCTTTCTTT. Protein sequence: CASSLAGALTEAFF.